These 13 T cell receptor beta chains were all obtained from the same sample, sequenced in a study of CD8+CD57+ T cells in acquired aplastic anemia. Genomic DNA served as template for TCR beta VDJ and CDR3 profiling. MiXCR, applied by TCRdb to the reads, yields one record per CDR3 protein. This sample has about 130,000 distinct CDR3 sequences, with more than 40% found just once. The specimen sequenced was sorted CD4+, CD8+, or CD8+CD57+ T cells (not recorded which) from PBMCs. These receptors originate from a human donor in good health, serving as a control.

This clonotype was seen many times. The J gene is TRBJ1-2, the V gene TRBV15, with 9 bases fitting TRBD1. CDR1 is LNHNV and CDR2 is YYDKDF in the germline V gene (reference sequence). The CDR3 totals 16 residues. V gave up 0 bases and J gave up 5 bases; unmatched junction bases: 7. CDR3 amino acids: CATSREDRGLLYGYTF. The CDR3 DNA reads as TGTGCCACCAGCAGAGAGGACAGGGGACTTCTGTATGGCTACACCTTC.

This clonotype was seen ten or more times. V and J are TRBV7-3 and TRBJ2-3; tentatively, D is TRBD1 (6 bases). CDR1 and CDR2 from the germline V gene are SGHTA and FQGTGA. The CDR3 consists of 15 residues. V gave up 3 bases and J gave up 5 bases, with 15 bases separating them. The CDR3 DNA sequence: TGTGCCAGCAGCTTCTCCAGGTCACAGGGAGATACGCAGTATTTT. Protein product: CASSFSRSQGDTQYF.

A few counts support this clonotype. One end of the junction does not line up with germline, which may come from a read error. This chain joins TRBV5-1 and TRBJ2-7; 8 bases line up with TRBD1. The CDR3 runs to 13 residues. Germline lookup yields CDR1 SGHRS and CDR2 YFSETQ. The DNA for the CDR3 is TGTGCCAGCAGTAGCGGACAGGGTTACGAGCAGTACTTC. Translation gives CASSSGQGYEQYF. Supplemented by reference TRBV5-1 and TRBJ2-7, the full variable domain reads KAGVTQTPRYLIKTRGQQVTLSCSPISGHRSVSWYQQTPGQGLQFLFEYFSETQRNKGNFPGRFSGRQFSNSRSEMNVSTLELGDSALYLCASSSGQGYEQYFGPGTRLTVT.

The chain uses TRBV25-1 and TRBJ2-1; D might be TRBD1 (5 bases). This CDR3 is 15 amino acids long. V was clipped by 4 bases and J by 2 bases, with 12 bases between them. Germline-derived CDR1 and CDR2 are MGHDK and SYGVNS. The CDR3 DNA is TGTGCCAGCAGTGGGAACAGGATACCCTACAATGAGCAGTTCTTC. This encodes CASSGNRIPYNEQFF.

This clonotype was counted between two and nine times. The CDR3 protein is CASSIPRNTEAFF. DNA for the CDR3: TGTGCCAGTAGTATACCCAGGAACACTGAAGCTTTCTTT. The chain combines TRBV19 with TRBJ1-1; D unclear. The germline V gene encodes CDR1 LNHDA and CDR2 SQIVND (reference sequence). This CDR3 has 13 amino acids. Trimming stripped 2 bases from V and 1 base from J, with 5 bases between.

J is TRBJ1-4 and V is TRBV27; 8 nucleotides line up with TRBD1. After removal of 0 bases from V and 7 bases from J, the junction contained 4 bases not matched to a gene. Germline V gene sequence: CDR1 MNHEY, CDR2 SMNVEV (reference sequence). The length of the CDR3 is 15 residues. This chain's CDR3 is CASSLSGTGGEKLFF. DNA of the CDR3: TGTGCCAGCAGTTTATCAGGTACAGGGGGTGAAAAACTGTTTTTT.

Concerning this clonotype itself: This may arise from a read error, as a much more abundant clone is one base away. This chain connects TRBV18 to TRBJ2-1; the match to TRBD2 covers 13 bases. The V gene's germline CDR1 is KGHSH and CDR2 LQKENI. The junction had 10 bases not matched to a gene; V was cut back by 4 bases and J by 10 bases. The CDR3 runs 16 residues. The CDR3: CASSQLAGGDTYEQFF. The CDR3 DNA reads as TGTGCCAGCTCACAACTAGCGGGGGGGGATACCTACGAGCAGTTCTTC.

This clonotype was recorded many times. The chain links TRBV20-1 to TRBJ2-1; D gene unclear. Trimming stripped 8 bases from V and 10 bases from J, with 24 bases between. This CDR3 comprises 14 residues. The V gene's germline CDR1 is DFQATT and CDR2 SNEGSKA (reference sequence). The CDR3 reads CSLPLGNYGREQFF. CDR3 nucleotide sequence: TGCAGTCTCCCTCTCGGAAACTATGGCCGAGAGCAGTTCTTC.

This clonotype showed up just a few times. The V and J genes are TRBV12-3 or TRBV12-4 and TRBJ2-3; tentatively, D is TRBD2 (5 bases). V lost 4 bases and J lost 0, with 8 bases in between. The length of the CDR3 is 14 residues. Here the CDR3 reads CASSYRTSTDTQYF. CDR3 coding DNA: TGTGCCAGCAGTTATAGGACTAGCACAGATACGCAGTATTTT.

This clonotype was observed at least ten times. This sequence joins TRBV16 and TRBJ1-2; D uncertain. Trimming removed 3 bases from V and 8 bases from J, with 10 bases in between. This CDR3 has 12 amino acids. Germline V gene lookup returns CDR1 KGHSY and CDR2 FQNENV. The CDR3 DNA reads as TGTGCCAGCAGCCAGGGCCCGCCGGGCTACACCTTC. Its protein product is CASSQGPPGYTF.

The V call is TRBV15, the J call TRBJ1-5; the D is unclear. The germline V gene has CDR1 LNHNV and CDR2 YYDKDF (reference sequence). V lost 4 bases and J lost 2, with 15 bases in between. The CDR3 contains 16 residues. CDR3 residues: CATSTQVGAGNQPQHF. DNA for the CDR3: TGTGCCACCAGCACCCAAGTGGGCGCTGGCAATCAGCCCCAGCATTTT.

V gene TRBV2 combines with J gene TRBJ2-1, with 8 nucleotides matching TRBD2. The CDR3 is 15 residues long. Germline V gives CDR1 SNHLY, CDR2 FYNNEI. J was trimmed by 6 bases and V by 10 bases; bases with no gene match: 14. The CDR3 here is CATEMGAGGPNEQFF. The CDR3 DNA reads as TGTGCCACCGAGATGGGGGCGGGGGGCCCCAATGAGCAGTTCTTC. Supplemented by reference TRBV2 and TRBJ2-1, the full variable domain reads EPEVTQTPSHQVTQMGQEVILRCVPISNHLYFYWYRQILGQKVEFLVSFYNNEISEKSEIFDDQFSVERPDGSNFTLKIRSTKLEDSAMYFCATEMGAGGPNEQFFGPGTRLTVL.

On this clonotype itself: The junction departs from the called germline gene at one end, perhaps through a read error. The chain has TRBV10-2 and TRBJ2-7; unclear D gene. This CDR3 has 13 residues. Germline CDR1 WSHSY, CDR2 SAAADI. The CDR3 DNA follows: TGCGCCAGCAGTGCGTCCCCAGTCTACCAGCAGTACTTC. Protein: CASSASPVYQQYF.